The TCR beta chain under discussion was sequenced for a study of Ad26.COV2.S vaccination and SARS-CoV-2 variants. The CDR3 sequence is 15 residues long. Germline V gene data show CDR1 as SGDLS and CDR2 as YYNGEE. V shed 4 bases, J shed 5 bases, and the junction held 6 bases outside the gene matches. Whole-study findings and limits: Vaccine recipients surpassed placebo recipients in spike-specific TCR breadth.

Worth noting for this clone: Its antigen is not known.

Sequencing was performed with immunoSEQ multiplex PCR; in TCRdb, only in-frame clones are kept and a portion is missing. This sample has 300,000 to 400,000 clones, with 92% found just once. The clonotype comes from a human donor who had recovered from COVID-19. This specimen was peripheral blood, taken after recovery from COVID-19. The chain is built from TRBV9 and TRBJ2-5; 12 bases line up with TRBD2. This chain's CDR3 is CASSIAGTSGETQYF. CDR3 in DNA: TGTGCCAGCAGCATCGCCGGGACTAGCGGGGAGACCCAGTACTTC.